Each of the 26 T cell receptor beta chains below was sequenced from the same sample in a study of blood T cells in healthy people across ages. The second PCR ran about 6 to 12 cycles with a sample-barcoded 5' primer and J-beta primers. TCRdb fed the 5' RACE reads into MiXCR, producing one record per CDR3 protein. Among approximately 600,000 distinct CDR3 sequences listed, around three fifths were seen once. The specimen sequenced was blood. All receptors derive from a man in his 60s in good health.

This clonotype showed up just a few times. V and J are TRBV29-1 and TRBJ2-3, with 8 bases that match TRBD2. The CDR3 runs 18 residues. Germline-derived CDR1 and CDR2 are SQVTM and ANQGSEA. Trimming removed 6 bases from V and 2 bases from J; junction bases left unmatched: 19. CDR3 residues: CSVQGTSGVNIYTDTQYF. DNA of the CDR3: TGCAGCGTCCAAGGTACTAGCGGAGTTAACATCTACACAGATACGCAGTATTTT.

The rearrangement joins TRBV20-1 to TRBJ2-1; D perhaps matches TRBD2 (5 bases). The CDR3 loop spans 15 amino acids. Germline V gene lookup returns CDR1 DFQATT and CDR2 SNEGSKA (reference sequence). Trimming removed 3 bases from V and 1 base from J, with 13 bases in between. CDR3 amino acids: CSASMRASSYNEQFF. In nucleotides, the CDR3 is TGCAGTGCTAGCATGAGGGCTTCGTCCTACAATGAGCAGTTCTTC.

The V gene is TRBV20-1, the J gene TRBJ2-7; a possible D gene is TRBD1 (7 bases). The end of the DNA aligns better with TRBJ2-5, so the J call may be wrong. This CDR3 has 14 amino acids. CDR1 is DFQATT and CDR2 is SNEGSKA in the germline V gene (reference sequence). For the CDR3, the DNA is TGCAGTGCTAGAAGTACTCAGGGGGGAAAGACCCAGTACTTC. Protein: CSARSTQGGKTQYF.

The rearrangement links TRBV7-8 to TRBJ2-1; D possibly corresponds to TRBD1 (6 bases). The length of the CDR3 is 16 residues. The germline V and J ends were trimmed by 5 bases and 2 bases, with 16 bases remaining between them. In germline, CDR1 is SGHVS, CDR2 FQNEAQ. The CDR3 DNA is TGTGCCAGCAGCCTAGTTGGGGGCCAGACCTACAATGAGCAGTTCTTC. This translates into CASSLVGGQTYNEQFF. The full variable domain, with the rest looked up from reference TRBV7-8 and TRBJ2-1, is GAGVSQSPRYKVAKRGQDVALRCDPISGHVSLFWYQQALGQGPEFLTYFQNEAQLDKSGLPSDRFFAERPEGSVSTLKIQRTQQEDSAVYLCASSLVGGQTYNEQFFGPGTRLTVL.

Turning to this clonotype: This may arise from a read error, as a much more abundant clone is one base away. The gene calls are TRBV12-3 or TRBV12-4 and TRBJ2-3; D remains ambiguous. This CDR3 contains 14 residues. The DNA for the CDR3 is TGTGCCAGCAGTTTTAGTGTGACCGGAGATATGCAGTATTTT. The encoded protein is CASSFSVTGDMQYF.

This clonotype was found a few times. The chain combines TRBV7-8 with TRBJ2-7; D is unresolved. This CDR3 is 13 amino acids long. Trimming shortened V by 5 bases and J by 4 bases, and 12 bases separated the two germline ends. Germline V gives CDR1 SGHVS, CDR2 FQNEAQ. As DNA, the CDR3 is TGTGCCAGCAGCGCAGGACCGCTATACGAGCAGTACTTC. Protein: CASSAGPLYEQYF. Combining the CDR3 with reference TRBV7-8 and TRBJ2-7 gives the whole variable domain GAGVSQSPRYKVAKRGQDVALRCDPISGHVSLFWYQQALGQGPEFLTYFQNEAQLDKSGLPSDRFFAERPEGSVSTLKIQRTQQEDSAVYLCASSAGPLYEQYFGPGTRLTVT.

The rearrangement uses TRBV20-1 and TRBJ2-3, with 10 bases lining up with TRBD1. V lost 5 bases to trimming and J lost 1 base; unmatched junction nucleotides: 18. This CDR3 has 19 residues. Germline loops: CDR1 DFQATT, CDR2 SNEGSKA (reference sequence). The CDR3 loop reads CSAQTVPYRDRGRTDTQYF. CDR3 DNA: TGCAGTGCTCAAACTGTCCCTTACCGGGACAGGGGCCGCACAGATACGCAGTATTTT.

The chain employs TRBV28 and TRBJ1-5, with D hard to call. V lost 4 bases and J 9 bases, leaving 19 bases between the germline ends. The CDR3 contains 15 residues. CDR1 MDHEN and CDR2 SYDVKM come from the germline V gene. In DNA form, the CDR3 reads TGTGCCAGCAGTTCCCCTGGAGCTGTGGGATTGCCCCAGCATTTT. Translating it yields CASSSPGAVGLPQHF.

Notes on this clonotype: An end of the junction differs from the germline gene, which may be a read error. The chain links TRBV12-3 or TRBV12-4 to TRBJ2-3, with a tentative D call TRBD1 (7 bases). The CDR3 has 14 amino acids. The CDR3 sequence is CASNGRGAADAQYF. The CDR3 nucleotides are TGTGCCAGCAATGGCAGGGGGGCCGCAGATGCGCAGTATTTT.

This rearrangement joins TRBV5-4 to TRBJ2-3; D is undetermined. V was trimmed by 4 bases and J by 2 bases, leaving 11 bases between them. The germline CDR1 and CDR2 sequences are SGHNT and YYREEE (reference sequence). The CDR3 runs to 14 residues. The CDR3 DNA is TGTGCCAGCAGCCCTGCCAGACACACAGATACGCAGTATTTT. This translates into CASSPARHTDTQYF. The whole variable domain, filled in from reference TRBV5-4 and TRBJ2-3, reads ETGVTQSPTHLIKTRGQQVTLRCSSQSGHNTVSWYQQALGQGPQFIFQYYREEENGRGNFPPRFSGLQFPNYSSELNVNALELDDSALYLCASSPARHTDTQYFGPGTRLTVL.

The chain employs TRBV25-1 and TRBJ2-7, with TRBD2 matching over 10 bases. The J call is in doubt because the DNA end fits TRBJ2-4 better. The CDR3 length is 15 residues. Germline values: CDR1 MGHDK, CDR2 SYGVNS. The CDR3 DNA reads as TGTGCCAGCAGTGAGGAGCTAGCGGGGGCCAACATTCAGTACTTC. Translating gives CASSEELAGANIQYF.

The chain couples TRBV3-1 to TRBJ2-7, with D possibly being TRBD2 (6 bases). Judging by the DNA end, TRBJ2-5 fits better; the J call may be wrong. The CDR3 spans 15 residues. Germline lookup yields CDR1 LGHDT and CDR2 YNNKEL (reference sequence). The CDR3 nucleotides read TGTGCCAGCAGCCAAGTCCCCACCGGGACTCAGACCCAGTACTTC. It codes for CASSQVPTGTQTQYF.

The chain links TRBV11-2 to TRBJ2-2; TRBD1 aligns across 8 bases. CDR1 and CDR2 (germline): SGHAT, FQNNGV. This CDR3 is 15 amino acids long. J lost 6 bases, V lost 5 bases, and 8 bases had no gene match. The CDR3: CASSPGTGPAGELFF. The DNA for the CDR3 is TGTGCCAGCAGCCCCGGGACAGGTCCAGCCGGGGAGCTGTTTTTT.

The chain has TRBV29-1 and TRBJ2-7; 8 nucleotides match TRBD2. V lost 7 bases and J lost 2; bases outside the gene matches: 10. The CDR3 is made up of 14 amino acids. Germline V gene lookup returns CDR1 SQVTM and CDR2 ANQGSEA. The CDR3 DNA follows: TGCAGCGCCGCCCGTCCGGGGGGGACCTACGAGCAGTACTTC. Encoded protein: CSAARPGGTYEQYF.

V is TRBV5-1 and J is TRBJ1-1; unclear D gene. The CDR3 length is 14 residues. Germline V CDR1 and CDR2: SGHRS, YFSETQ. The V end was cut by 5 bases, the J end by 3 bases, with 14 bases between. DNA for the CDR3: TGCGCCAGCAGTCAGATACAGAAGGACACTGAAGCTTTCTTT. This gives the protein CASSQIQKDTEAFF. Full variable domain (remainder filled in from reference TRBV5-1 and TRBJ1-1): KAGVTQTPRYLIKTRGQQVTLSCSPISGHRSVSWYQQTPGQGLQFLFEYFSETQRNKGNFPGRFSGRQFSNSRSEMNVSTLELGDSALYLCASSQIQKDTEAFFGQGTRLTVV.

The CDR3 nucleotides are TGTGCCAGCAGCGATCGGACAGGAATGTATAATTCACCCCTCCACTTT. It translates to CASSDRTGMYNSPLHF. The genes are TRBV7-2 and TRBJ1-6; 7 positions agree with TRBD1. The J segment lost 4 bases and the V segment lost 5 bases, leaving 8 bases of the junction unmatched. The CDR3 is made up of 16 amino acids. Germline V gives CDR1 SGHTA, CDR2 FQGNSA.

The chain employs TRBV20-1 and TRBJ2-1; TRBD2 matches at 10 bases. This CDR3 contains 15 residues. Germline V gene data show CDR1 as DFQATT and CDR2 as SNEGSKA (reference sequence). V shed 2 bases, J shed 7 bases, and the junction held 8 bases outside the gene matches. CDR3 sequence: CSARPQRGGRNEQFF. The CDR3 bases are TGCAGTGCTAGACCTCAGCGGGGGGGCCGGAATGAGCAGTTCTTC.

Note on this clonotype: One junction end does not reproduce the germline sequence, and a read error may be involved. The chain recombines TRBV20-1 with TRBJ2-5; the match to TRBD2 covers 11 bases. CDR3 length: 15 amino acids. The V gene's germline CDR1 is DFQATT and CDR2 SNEGSKA (reference sequence). Here the CDR3 reads CSALATSGVQEIQYF. CDR3 nucleotides: TGCAGTGCTCTCGCGACTAGCGGGGTACAAGAGATCCAGTACTTC.

The chain carries TRBV12-3 or TRBV12-4 and TRBJ2-2; no reliable D call. V gave up 0 bases and J gave up 1 base, with 3 bases separating them. The CDR3 length is 14 residues. In DNA form, the CDR3 reads TGTGCCAGCAGTTTAGCCCAGAACACCGGGGAGCTGTTTTTT. Its protein is CASSLAQNTGELFF.

The chain is built from TRBV20-1 and TRBJ2-3, with D hard to call. From germline, CDR1 is DFQATT and CDR2 SNEGSKA (reference sequence). The CDR3 consists of 11 residues. As DNA, the CDR3 is TGCAGCGCCTACCTGGCAGATACGCAGTATTTT. This encodes CSAYLADTQYF.

There are many counts of this clonotype. The chain employs TRBV4-2 and TRBJ2-3, with TRBD2 matching 8 bases. J lost 2 bases, V lost 1 base, and 2 bases had no gene match. Germline CDR1 and CDR2: LGHNA and YNFKEQ. The length of the CDR3 is 15 residues. The CDR3 sequence is CASSQGAGDTDTQYF. DNA of the CDR3: TGTGCCAGCAGCCAAGGAGCGGGGGACACAGATACGCAGTATTTT.

The chain has TRBV3-1 and TRBJ1-2; 9 bases are a match to TRBD1. The CDR3 is made up of 14 amino acids. Germline V lookup: CDR1 LGHDT, CDR2 YNNKEL (reference sequence). The ends lost 1 base at V and 6 bases at J; junction bases unmatched: 3. For the CDR3, the DNA is TGTGCCAGCAGCCAAGGGGGACAGGGCCATGGCTACACCTTC. Translation gives CASSQGGQGHGYTF.

This chain joins TRBV6-1 and TRBJ1-2; weak D call: TRBD1 (5 bases). Trimming stripped 1 base from V and 5 bases from J, with 14 bases between. The CDR3 totals 15 residues. The V gene's germline CDR1 is MNHNS and CDR2 SASEGT. The CDR3 sequence: CASSEDPGGFYGYTF. For the CDR3, the DNA is TGTGCCAGCAGTGAAGACCCGGGGGGATTTTATGGCTACACCTTC.

This clonotype occurred many times. The chain has TRBV29-1 and TRBJ2-3; D is perhaps TRBD1 or TRBD2 (5 bases each). CDR1 is SQVTM, CDR2 ANQGSEA, per germline. This CDR3 region has 12 residues. V shed 3 bases and J shed 6 bases, with 10 bases lying between them. CDR3 protein: CSVDLGTDTQYF. CDR3 DNA sequence: TGCAGCGTTGACCTGGGGACCGATACGCAGTATTTT.

V usage is TRBV29-1 and J usage is TRBJ2-3; 8 positions agree with TRBD1. CDR3 length equals 14 residues. Germline V CDR1 and CDR2: SQVTM, ANQGSEA. V lost 7 bases, J lost 4 bases, and 10 bases stayed unmatched. CDR3 bases: TGCAGCGCCGAGCAGGGGGCCCTGGCAGATACGCAGTATTTT. This gives the protein CSAEQGALADTQYF.

V gene TRBV20-1 combines with J gene TRBJ2-1; D might be TRBD2 (7 bases). TRBJ2-7 explains the end of the DNA better; the J call may be wrong. CDR3 length equals 15 residues. Germline CDR1 DFQATT, CDR2 SNEGSKA (reference sequence). CDR3 sequence reads: CSATGGGGFLNEQYF. The DNA of the CDR3 is TGCAGTGCCACCGGTGGGGGGGGCTTTTTGAACGAGCAGTACTTC.